Sequencing of this T cell receptor beta chain was carried out in a study of T cells in Graves' hyperthyroidism and ophthalmopathy. Overall study context: The blood sample was taken at first diagnosis, before treatment began. The study, taken as a whole, reports: Most expanded thyroid clonotypes above 0.001 also appeared in blood.

This clonotype was observed many times. Its specificity is unknown. Ophthalmopathy in the patients scored at least 3 on Clinical Activity Score and at least 4 on NOSPECS grade, lasting under 3 months. It was RNA transcripts that yielded the amplified TCR beta CDR3 regions. An initial round of RT-PCR targeting the TCR CDR3 relied on the HTBI primer set. TCRdb itself ran the multiplex PCR reads through MiXCR, one entry per CDR3 protein. The data hold approximately 490,000 distinct CDR3 sequences, with approximately 22% observed a single time. Germline trimming cut 7 bases from V and 6 bases from J; bases unmatched to any gene: 11. Germline CDR1 reads MNHNS; CDR2 reads SASEGT. This CDR3 is 14 amino acids long.

V gene TRBV6-1 combines with J gene TRBJ1-1; 7 positions match TRBD1. This receptor was obtained from a woman in her 70s with Graves' ophthalmopathy. The sequenced sample consisted of blood. For the CDR3, the DNA is TGTGCCAGCACCCTGGACAGGATTGACGCTGAAGCTTTCTTT. It is translated as CASTLDRIDAEAFF.